What follows are 24 T cell receptor beta chains derived from one specimen sequenced in a study of shared clonotypes between healthy human individuals. Sequencing was performed with immunoSEQ multiplex PCR; in TCRdb, only in-frame clones are kept and a portion is missing. This sample yields some 500,000 clones, of which about 96% are seen a single time; 0.064% belongs to the top ten. Sequencing used naive CD4+ T cells sorted from blood. Documented subset: CD45RA+ positively selected. Receptors originate from a woman between 25 and 40 years old in good health.

The chain carries TRBV28 and TRBJ1-5, with TRBD1 matching 7 bases. This CDR3 contains 14 residues. The V segment lost 5 bases and the J segment 6 bases; nucleotides outside the gene matches: 7. Per germline, CDR1 MDHEN and CDR2 SYDVKM. CDR3 sequence reads: CASSKTGVVQPQHF. In DNA, the CDR3 is TGTGCCAGCAGTAAAACAGGGGTGGTTCAGCCCCAGCATTTT.

The chain carries TRBV28 and TRBJ2-5, with D possibly TRBD2 on 8 matching bases. The end of the DNA fits TRBJ2-7 better, so the J call may be wrong. From germline, CDR1 is MDHEN and CDR2 SYDVKM. This CDR3 has 15 amino acids. For the CDR3, the DNA is TGTGCCAGCAGTCCGGGAGGGGGCCCTTCCTACGAGCAGTACTTC. This codes for CASSPGGGPSYEQYF.

The chain joins TRBV18 to TRBJ2-7; the D gene is possibly TRBD1 (6 bases). The CDR3 spans 14 residues. The germline V gene encodes CDR1 KGHSH and CDR2 LQKENI. V was shortened by 3 bases and J by 2 bases, with 11 bases between the two germline ends. The CDR3 sequence: CASSPLDRTYEQYF. The CDR3 DNA reads TGTGCCAGCTCACCCCTGGACAGAACCTACGAGCAGTACTTC.

The gene calls are TRBV7-3 and TRBJ2-5, with D perhaps TRBD2 (5 bases). Trimming cost V 1 base and J 7 bases, with 19 bases left between them. The V gene's germline CDR1 is SGHTA and CDR2 FQGTGA. The CDR3 consists of 16 residues. DNA of the CDR3: TGTGCCAGCAGCTTAATTCGGCAGGTATCGGCGGGGACCCAGTACTTC. Translation gives CASSLIRQVSAGTQYF.

The J gene is TRBJ2-3, the V gene TRBV5-4; a possible D gene is TRBD2 (6 bases). V was shortened by 5 bases and J by 1 base, with 17 bases between the two germline ends. Germline V lookup: CDR1 SGHNT, CDR2 YYREEE (reference sequence). The CDR3 covers 16 residues. CDR3 region: CASSSLGGTGTDTQYF. The CDR3 bases are TGTGCCAGCAGTTCTCTAGGCGGGACGGGCACAGATACGCAGTATTTT.

This clone appeared once. This chain uses TRBV6-6 with TRBJ2-2, with 8 positions matching TRBD1. There are 15 residues in the CDR3. Trimming took 4 bases from V and 6 from J; bases not matched to a gene: 7. CDR1 MNHNY and CDR2 SVGAGI come from the germline V gene (reference sequence). CDR3 in amino acids: CASSLSGGWAGELFF. The DNA for the CDR3 is TGTGCCAGCAGTTTGTCAGGGGGCTGGGCCGGGGAGCTGTTTTTT.

The gene calls are TRBV6-5 and TRBJ2-3; the match to TRBD1 covers 8 bases. Trimming removed 6 bases from V and 4 bases from J; junction bases left unmatched: 3. In germline, CDR1 is MNHEY, CDR2 SVGAGI. The CDR3 covers 13 residues. The CDR3 DNA sequence: TGTGCCAGCAGCGCGACAGGGGCAGATACGCAGTATTTT. Translation: CASSATGADTQYF.

The chain combines TRBV7-9 with TRBJ2-5; 8 bases map to TRBD1. The CDR3 runs 18 residues. V lost 5 bases and J lost 0; bases outside the gene matches: 14. Germline V gives CDR1 SEHNR, CDR2 FQNEAQ (reference sequence). DNA of the CDR3: TGTGCCAGCAGCCGTGGACAGGGACACTCGGAGTACCAAGAGACCCAGTACTTC. It yields the protein CASSRGQGHSEYQETQYF.

The chain links TRBV11-2 to TRBJ2-2, with 8 nucleotides matching TRBD1. The CDR3 contains 16 residues. Trimming at V came to 5 bases and at J to 6 bases, leaving 11 bases not matched to a gene. The germline V gene has CDR1 SGHAT and CDR2 FQNNGV. In DNA, the CDR3 is TGTGCCAGCAGCCCCTTTTTTGGGACAGGTCCCGGGGAGCTGTTTTTT. Translated, it gives CASSPFFGTGPGELFF.

The chain combines TRBV19 with TRBJ2-3; 8 bases are shared with TRBD2. The length of the CDR3 is 16 residues. Trimming cost V 5 bases and J 4 bases; bases outside gene matches: 11. Per germline, CDR1 LNHDA and CDR2 SQIVND (reference sequence). In nucleotides, the CDR3 is TGTGCCAGTAGTCCATCACTAGCGGCAGTCCCAGATACGCAGTATTTT. Translated, it gives CASSPSLAAVPDTQYF.

The chain has TRBV28 and TRBJ2-7, with a weak D call TRBD2 (5 bases). V was cut by 5 bases and J by 0 bases, with 11 bases left in between. The CDR3 is 14 residues long. Germline assignment: CDR1 MDHEN and CDR2 SYDVKM. CDR3 residues: CASSRETSSYEQYF. The CDR3 DNA is TGTGCCAGCAGTCGGGAAACGAGCTCCTACGAGCAGTACTTC.

J is TRBJ1-2 and V is TRBV5-6; D unresolved. Germline V lookup: CDR1 SGHDT, CDR2 YYEEEE. V was cut by 0 bases and J by 2 bases, with 11 bases left in between. This CDR3 spans 15 amino acids. The CDR3 bases are TGTGCCAGCAGCTTGGCGGGTTTAGAAAACTATGGCTACACCTTC. It is translated as CASSLAGLENYGYTF.

The rearrangement links TRBV6-1 to TRBJ1-2, with D hard to call. The CDR3 covers 14 residues. The V end lost 1 base, the J end lost 4 bases, and 10 bases lay between the germline ends. Germline loops: CDR1 MNHNS, CDR2 SASEGT. The CDR3 reads CASSEVGKTYGYTF. As DNA, the CDR3 is TGTGCCAGCAGTGAAGTGGGGAAGACCTATGGCTACACCTTC.

This rearrangement joins TRBV28 to TRBJ2-5, with a weak D call TRBD2 (7 bases). The V and J ends lost 7 bases and 4 bases respectively, with 22 bases between them. Germline-derived CDR1 and CDR2 are MDHEN and SYDVKM. The CDR3 contains 16 residues. The CDR3 here is CASTKRGGQGGETQYF. The CDR3 DNA reads as TGTGCCAGCACCAAAAGGGGGGGTCAGGGCGGAGAGACCCAGTACTTC. Looking up the rest from reference TRBV28 and TRBJ2-5 gives the full variable domain: DVKVTQSSRYLVKRTGEKVFLECVQDMDHENMFWYRQDPGLGLRLIYFSYDVKMKEKGDIPEGYSVSREKKERFSLILESASTNQTSMYLCASTKRGGQGGETQYFGPGTRLLVL.

The chain has TRBV19 and TRBJ1-1; D gene unclear. From germline, CDR1 is LNHDA and CDR2 SQIVND (reference sequence). Between the trimmed V and J ends, which lost 5 bases and 0 bases, there was a span of 10 bases. CDR3 length equals 14 residues. As DNA, the CDR3 is TGTGCCAGTAGTCGGCGGTGGATGAACACTGAAGCTTTCTTT. Its translation is CASSRRWMNTEAFF.

The chain couples TRBV10-3 to TRBJ1-1, with 9 bases identical to TRBD1. Per germline, CDR1 ENHRY and CDR2 SYGVKD. With 4 bases clipped from V and 4 bases from J, the junction kept 1 base outside the gene matches. CDR3 length: 13 residues. The CDR3 DNA follows: TGTGCCATCAGTGGACAGGGGGGCACTGAAGCTTTCTTT. Its protein is CAISGQGGTEAFF.

J is TRBJ2-7 and V is TRBV19; D could derive from TRBD1 or TRBD2 (6 bases each). Germline lookup yields CDR1 LNHDA and CDR2 SQIVND (reference sequence). The CDR3 is 15 amino acids. The ends were cut back, 5 bases at V and 7 bases at J, with 21 bases in the middle. The DNA of the CDR3 is TGTGCCAGTAGTGCCTCGGGACTCTTTAGGGGGGAGCAGTACTTC. Encoded protein: CASSASGLFRGEQYF.

The chain employs TRBV11-2 and TRBJ1-6, with D unresolved. The CDR3 is 13 amino acids. Per germline, CDR1 SGHAT and CDR2 FQNNGV. Trimming left V 1 base short and J 7 bases short, with 5 bases between. CDR3 region: CASSLARNSPLHF. CDR3 sequence (DNA): TGTGCCAGCAGCTTAGCCAGGAATTCACCCCTCCACTTT. Full variable domain (outside the CDR3, taken from reference TRBV11-2 and TRBJ1-6): EAGVAQSPRYKIIEKRQSVAFWCNPISGHATLYWYQQILGQGPKLLIQFQNNGVVDDSQLPKDRFSAERLKGVDSTLKIQPAKLEDSAVYLCASSLARNSPLHFGNGTRLTVT.

V is TRBV6-5 and J is TRBJ2-5, with D possibly matching TRBD1 (5 bases). Germline assignment: CDR1 MNHEY and CDR2 SVGAGI. V lost 2 bases and J lost 5, with 9 bases in between. CDR3 length: 13 amino acids. The CDR3 nucleotides are TGTGCCAGCAGTTACCGACCAGGGGAGACCCAGTACTTC. Translation: CASSYRPGETQYF.

This sequence joins TRBV7-9 and TRBJ2-1; TRBD1 matches at 7 bases. The germline gives CDR1 SEHNR, CDR2 FQNEAQ (reference sequence). After removal of 5 bases from V and 6 bases from J, the junction contained 16 bases not matched to a gene. The CDR3 contains 17 residues. CDR3 amino acids: CASSISPGTAGPNEQFF. The CDR3 bases are TGTGCCAGCAGCATTTCTCCCGGGACAGCCGGCCCCAATGAGCAGTTCTTC. The full variable domain, with the rest looked up from reference TRBV7-9 and TRBJ2-1, is DTGVSQNPRHKITKRGQNVTFRCDPISEHNRLYWYRQTLGQGPEFLTYFQNEAQLEKSRLLSDRFSAERPKGSFSTLEIQRTEQGDSAMYLCASSISPGTAGPNEQFFGPGTRLTVL.

The V gene is TRBV11-1, the J gene TRBJ2-7, with D perhaps matching TRBD1 or TRBD2 (5 bases each). Trimming stripped 9 bases from V and 1 base from J, with 13 bases between. This CDR3 contains 13 residues. Germline loops: CDR1 SGHAT, CDR2 FQDESV (reference sequence). CDR3 DNA sequence: TGTGCCAGTAGGGGCCGACTATCCTACGAGCAGTACTTC. This sequence encodes CASRGRLSYEQYF.

V usage is TRBV6-4 and J usage is TRBJ1-1; D not resolved. The CDR3 loop spans 14 amino acids. Trimming cost V 5 bases and J 3 bases, with 13 bases left between them. Germline V lookup: CDR1 MRHNA, CDR2 SNTAGT. CDR3 nucleotide sequence: TGTGCCAGCAGTCGATTTGATTTGGACACTGAAGCTTTCTTT. It encodes CASSRFDLDTEAFF.

This clone was seen only a few times. The chain employs TRBV30 and TRBJ1-1, with D possibly TRBD1 on 6 matching bases. This CDR3 has 13 amino acids. Germline V lookup: CDR1 GTSNPN, CDR2 SVGIG (reference sequence). V gave up 2 bases and J gave up 6 bases, with 13 bases separating them. The CDR3: CAWSLQGYPEAFF. The CDR3 nucleotides are TGTGCCTGGAGTCTTCAGGGGTACCCTGAAGCTTTCTTT.

The chain is built from TRBV6-6 and TRBJ2-5; D ambiguous. V dropped 5 bases and J dropped 0 bases, with 7 bases sitting between them. The CDR3 is 13 amino acids. CDR1 and CDR2 (germline): MNHNY, SVGAGI (reference sequence). The CDR3 DNA reads as TGTGCCAGCAGTAAGATGTACCAAGAGACCCAGTACTTC. This sequence encodes CASSKMYQETQYF.